The 2 T cell receptor beta chains reported below all come from one sample, sequenced in a study of blood T cells in healthy people across ages. The second PCR ran about 7 to 12 cycles with a sample-barcoded 5' primer and J-beta primers. Each CDR3 protein gets one entry after TCRdb re-called the 5' RACE reads with MiXCR. The table lists 800,000 to 900,000 distinct CDR3 sequences, around 68% of them singletons. The sequenced sample consisted of blood. These receptors came from a man aged 25-40 years in good health.

This chain connects TRBV4-3 to TRBJ1-2, with 8 positions matching TRBD1. The germline CDR1 and CDR2 sequences are LGHNA and YSLEER. With 0 bases clipped from V and 9 bases from J, the junction kept 6 bases outside the gene matches. The CDR3 covers 14 residues. The CDR3 DNA reads TGCGCCAGCAGCCAAGATGAAGCAGGGGGCAGCTACACCTTC. It encodes CASSQDEAGGSYTF.

V is TRBV12-3 or TRBV12-4 and J is TRBJ2-1; D possibly corresponds to TRBD2 (6 bases). Trimming took 7 bases from V and 2 from J, leaving 12 bases between them. This CDR3 region has 14 residues. The CDR3 spells CASTLGGTYNEQFF. As DNA, the CDR3 is TGTGCCAGCACTCTAGGCGGGACCTACAATGAGCAGTTCTTC.